The rows below give T cell receptor beta chains drawn from one sample of a study of CD8 T cells in ankylosing spondylitis. TCRdb ran MiXCR on the 5' RACE reads and lists one entry per CDR3 protein. The table includes about 240,000 distinct CDR3 sequences, more than 9% detected once. Sequencing used blood, either unsorted or a sorted T cell fraction (not recorded which). The receptors here all came from a male donor with ankylosing spondylitis or in good health (not recorded which). The CDR3 runs from the conserved cysteine through the conserved F or W. The order of the fields is clone size, V gene, J gene, D gene, CDR3 protein, CDR3 DNA. A D gene is named only where the DNA matches it firmly. Size is stated for part of the rows, as once, few or many counts, or as a class when the clone is expanded.

many	TRBV27	TRBJ2-2	TRBD2	CASSSWGGAGELFF	TGTGCCAGCAGCTCCTGGGGGGGGGCCGGGGAGCTGTTTTTT
many	TRBV3-1	TRBJ1-3	NA	CASSQREAGNTIYF	TGTGCCAGCAGCCAAAGAGAGGCCGGAAACACCATATATTTT
many	TRBV6-1	TRBJ2-6	NA	CASSEKGDGANVLTF	TGTGCCAGCAGTGAAAAGGGCGACGGGGCCAACGTCCTGACTTTC
many	TRBV20-1	TRBJ1-4	NA	CSASPRVAEKLFF	TGCAGTGCTAGTCCCAGGGTGGCTGAAAAACTGTTTTTT
few	TRBV18	TRBJ1-4	NA	CASSPPGGRKPPEKLFF	TGTGCCAGCTCACCACCAGGGGGTCGTAAACCTCCCGAAAAACTGTTTTTT
many	TRBV4-1	TRBJ1-4	NA	CASSQTPRGSNEKLFF	TGCGCCAGCAGCCAAACACCCCGTGGATCTAATGAAAAACTGTTTTTT
many	TRBV15	TRBJ1-2	TRBD1	CATSRAQTGSYGYTF	TGTGCCACCAGCAGAGCCCAGACAGGGTCATATGGCTACACCTTC
many	TRBV10-3	TRBJ1-3	NA	CAISYLAGSLSGNTIYF	TGTGCCATCAGTTACCTGGCGGGGAGTCTCTCTGGAAACACCATATATTTT
many	TRBV25-1	TRBJ1-5	NA	CASSESEGNQPQHF	TGTGCCAGCAGTGAATCAGAGGGCAATCAGCCCCAGCATTTT
many	TRBV20-1	TRBJ2-2	TRBD1	CSAYRGRGELFF	TGCAGTGCTTACAGGGGAAGGGGGGAGCTGTTTTTT
few	TRBV3-1	TRBJ2-1	NA	CASSLWMRDEQFF	TGTGCCAGCAGCCTATGGATGAGGGATGAGCAGTTCTTC
many	TRBV7-2	TRBJ2-1	NA	CASSLKNSFRNEQFF	TGTGCCAGCAGCTTAAAGAACTCTTTCCGGAATGAGCAGTTCTTC
NA	TRBV29-1	TRBJ2-1	NA	CSVQGGRNYNEQFF	TGCAGCGTCCAGGGAGGCAGGAACTACAATGAGCAGTTCTTC
many	TRBV5-6	TRBJ2-1	NA	CASSLSPGAEQFF	TGTGCCAGCAGCTTAAGTCCAGGGGCCGAGCAGTTCTTC
many	TRBV14	TRBJ2-1	TRBD2	CASSQDRTSDNEQFF	TGTGCCAGCAGCCAAGATCGTACTAGCGACAATGAGCAGTTCTTC
many	TRBV27	TRBJ2-1	NA	CASSLPGTSYNEQFF	TGTGCCAGCAGTTTACCCGGGACCTCCTACAATGAGCAGTTCTTC
NA	TRBV7-9	TRBJ2-7	NA	CTSSFEGYEQYF	TGTACCAGCAGCTTCGAGGGGTACGAGCAGTACTTC
many	TRBV30	TRBJ2-7	TRBD1	CAWSEGTDTYEQYF	TGTGCCTGGAGTGAAGGGACAGACACCTACGAGCAGTACTTC
many	TRBV5-6	TRBJ2-3	NA	CASSSSGGTDTQYF	TGTGCCAGCAGCAGTAGCGGAGGCACAGATACGCAGTATTTT
many	TRBV20-1	TRBJ2-2	NA	CSAGRGTGELFF	TGCAGTGCGGGAAGGGGGACCGGGGAGCTGTTTTTT
many	TRBV20-1	TRBJ2-3	NA	CSARVVGLNTDTQYF	TGCAGTGCTAGAGTCGTTGGTCTCAACACAGATACGCAGTATTTT
many	TRBV6-1	TRBJ2-3	NA	CASSSPDPTQYF	TGTGCCAGCAGTTCTCCTGACCCTACGCAGTATTTT